This T cell receptor beta chain was identified in a study of chemoradiotherapy in HPV16-positive cancers. Study-level information: Candidate HPV-specific clones and shared TCR motifs came from a couple of HPV16-positive patients. Study-wide results and caveats: During treatment, candidate HPV-specific clones and E7-related motifs expanded in tumor. The functional HPV-specific definition rests on just a couple of HPV16-positive patients.

Turning to this clone: The antigen remains unidentified.

Trimming pared 7 bases from V and 3 bases from J, leaving 17 bases between. In germline, CDR1 is LNHDA, CDR2 SQIVND (reference sequence). The CDR3 sequence is 15 residues long. Libraries were prepared by immunoSEQ multiplex PCR; TCRdb keeps only in-frame clonotypes and omits some of them. The sample shows about 3,900 clones, roughly nine tenths of them seen only once. Sequenced here: tumor tissue, sampled from a patient who underwent chemoradiotherapy. The chain is built from TRBV19 and TRBJ2-3; the D gene could be TRBD1 or TRBD2 (5 bases each). The sequence derives from a human donor with HPV-associated anogenital cancer. The CDR3 spells CASTKGRAMTDTQYF. For the CDR3, the DNA is TGTGCCAGTACGAAGGGGAGAGCGATGACAGATACGCAGTATTTT. The variable domain in full, with the rest retrieved from reference TRBV19 and TRBJ2-3, is DGGITQSPKYLFRKEGQNVTLSCEQNLNHDAMYWYRQDPGQGLRLIYYSQIVNDFQKGDIAEGYSVSREKKESFPLTVTSAQKNPTAFYLCASTKGRAMTDTQYFGPGTRLTVL.